This T cell receptor beta chain was recovered during a study of CD8+ T cells in alopecia areata. About the research overall: Recipients were roughly 7-11-week-old female C3H/HeJ mice grafted with skin from approximately 6-12-month-old C3H/HeJ donors with spontaneous alopecia.

Note on this clone: Its antigen is as yet unknown. Gene names and germline refer to mouse. The read terminates 4 residues before the CDR3 end, so the remaining end is supplied by the germline J gene.

Whole-study findings and limits: Affected lesional scalp, above all in alopecia totalis/universalis, was more clonal than normal scalp.

Sorting of pooled cutaneous lymph node cells used CD4, CD8alpha, NKG2D, NKG2ACE and other markers. The authors extracted RNA and reverse transcribed it into cDNA as the sequencing template. Generated by immunoSEQ multiplex PCR, the TCRdb table keeps only in-frame clones and is missing some. Recorded here are 200,000 to 300,000 clones, none singletons. CDR1 is MNHDT, CDR2 YYDKIL, per germline. Trimming removed 4 bases from V and 0 bases from J; junction bases left unmatched: 4. This CDR3 region has 16 residues. The receptor was derived from a C3H/HeJ mouse with alopecia areata. The MHC haplotype of the strain is H2-k. The sequenced material came from CD4+ T cells sorted from a lymph node. This chain links TRBV17 with TRBJ2-1, with 9 nucleotides matching TRBD2. The sequenced part of the CDR3 DNA is TGTGCTAGCAGTATATACTGGGGGGATAACTATGCT. Protein product: CASSIYWGDNYA. The whole CDR3 protein is CASSIYWGDNYAEQFF.